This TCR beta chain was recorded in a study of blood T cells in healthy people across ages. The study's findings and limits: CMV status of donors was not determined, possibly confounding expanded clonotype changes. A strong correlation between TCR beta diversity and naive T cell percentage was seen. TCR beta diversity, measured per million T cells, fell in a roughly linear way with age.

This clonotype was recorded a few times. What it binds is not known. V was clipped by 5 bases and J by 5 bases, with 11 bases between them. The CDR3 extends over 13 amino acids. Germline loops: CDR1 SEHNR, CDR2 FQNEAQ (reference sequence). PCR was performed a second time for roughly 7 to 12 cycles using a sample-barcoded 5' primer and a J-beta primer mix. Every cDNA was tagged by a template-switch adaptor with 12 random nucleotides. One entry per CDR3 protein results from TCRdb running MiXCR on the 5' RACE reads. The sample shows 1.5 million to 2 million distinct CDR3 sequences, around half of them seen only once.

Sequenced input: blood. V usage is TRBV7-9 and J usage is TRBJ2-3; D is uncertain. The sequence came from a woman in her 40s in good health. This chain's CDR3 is CASSRYNLDTQYF. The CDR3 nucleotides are TGTGCCAGCAGCAGATATAACCTAGATACGCAGTATTTT.